This T cell receptor (beta chain) was recorded in a study of cytomegalovirus exposure and HLA in healthy donors. Trimming removed 3 bases from V and 5 bases from J, with 17 bases in between. The CDR3 is 16 amino acids. Per the germline V gene, CDR1 is WNHNN and CDR2 is SYGVQD (reference sequence). PCR was performed using 60 Vbeta and 13 Jbeta primers. The method was immunoSEQ multiplex PCR; TCRdb's version includes in-frame clones alone and lacks a portion of them. The repertoire includes more than 120,000 clones, around 85% of them detected once, and roughly 2.9% sits in the top ten. The chain employs TRBV10-1 and TRBJ2-1, with D tentatively TRBD2 (6 bases). Source material: PBMCs. The TCR comes from a woman aged 25-40 years in good health and CMV-seronegative. CDR3 DNA: TGCGCCAGCAGTGATTATGGGGGGACCCTAAACAATGAGCAGTTCTTC. Translated, it gives CASSDYGGTLNNEQFF.